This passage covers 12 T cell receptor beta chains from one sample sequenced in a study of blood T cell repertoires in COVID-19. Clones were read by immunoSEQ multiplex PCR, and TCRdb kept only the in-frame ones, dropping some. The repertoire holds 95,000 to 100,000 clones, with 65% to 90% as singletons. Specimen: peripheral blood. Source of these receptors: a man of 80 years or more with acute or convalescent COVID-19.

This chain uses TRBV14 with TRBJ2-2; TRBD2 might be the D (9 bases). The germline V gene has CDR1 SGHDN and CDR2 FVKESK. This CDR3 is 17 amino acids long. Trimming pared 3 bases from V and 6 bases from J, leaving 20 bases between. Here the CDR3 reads CASSHWLAGQESGELFF. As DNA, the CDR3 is TGTGCCAGCAGCCATTGGCTAGCGGGACAGGAGTCCGGGGAGCTGTTTTTT.

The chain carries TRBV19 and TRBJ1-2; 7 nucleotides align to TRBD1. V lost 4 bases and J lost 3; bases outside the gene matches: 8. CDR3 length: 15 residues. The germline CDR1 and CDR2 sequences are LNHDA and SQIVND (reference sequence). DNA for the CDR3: TGTGCCAGTAGTACGATGACAGGGTCTTACTATGGCTACACCTTC. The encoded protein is CASSTMTGSYYGYTF.

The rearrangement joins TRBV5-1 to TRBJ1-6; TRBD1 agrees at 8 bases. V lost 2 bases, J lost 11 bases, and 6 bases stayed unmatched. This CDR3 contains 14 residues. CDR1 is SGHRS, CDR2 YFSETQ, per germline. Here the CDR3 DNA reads TGCGCCAGCAGCTTAGACAGGGGTAGAGCACCCCTCCACTTT. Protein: CASSLDRGRAPLHF.

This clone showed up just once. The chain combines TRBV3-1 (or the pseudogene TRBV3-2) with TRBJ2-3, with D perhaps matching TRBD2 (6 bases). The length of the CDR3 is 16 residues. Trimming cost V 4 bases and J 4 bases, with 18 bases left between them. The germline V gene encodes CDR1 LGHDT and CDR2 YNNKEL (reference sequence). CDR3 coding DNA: TGTGCCAGCAGCCGGAGACTAGGAGGGTTGGCAGATACGCAGTATTTT. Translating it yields CASSRRLGGLADTQYF.

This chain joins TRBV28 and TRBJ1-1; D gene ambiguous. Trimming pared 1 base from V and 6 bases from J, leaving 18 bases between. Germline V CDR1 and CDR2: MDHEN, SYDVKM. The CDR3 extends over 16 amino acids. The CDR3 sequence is CASSLLTVDFLAEAFF. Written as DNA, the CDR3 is TGTGCCAGCAGTTTATTGACGGTAGACTTTCTTGCTGAAGCTTTCTTT.

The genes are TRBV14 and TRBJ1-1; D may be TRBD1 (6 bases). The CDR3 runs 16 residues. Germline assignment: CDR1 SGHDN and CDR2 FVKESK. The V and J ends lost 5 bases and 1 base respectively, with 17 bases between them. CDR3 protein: CASSSGGGHRNTEAFF. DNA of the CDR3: TGTGCCAGCAGCTCGGGAGGGGGACATAGGAACACTGAAGCTTTCTTT.

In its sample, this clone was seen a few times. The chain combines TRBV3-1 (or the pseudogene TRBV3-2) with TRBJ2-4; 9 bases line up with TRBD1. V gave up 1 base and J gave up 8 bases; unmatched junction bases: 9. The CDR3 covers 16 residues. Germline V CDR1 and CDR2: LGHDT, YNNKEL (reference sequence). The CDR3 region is CASSQASTGGIDIQYF. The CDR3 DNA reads TGTGCCAGCAGCCAAGCTTCTACAGGGGGCATCGACATTCAGTACTTC.

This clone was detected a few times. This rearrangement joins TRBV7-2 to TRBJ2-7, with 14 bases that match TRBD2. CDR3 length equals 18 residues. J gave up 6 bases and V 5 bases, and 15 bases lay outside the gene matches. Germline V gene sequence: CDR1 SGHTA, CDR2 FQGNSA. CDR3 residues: CASSLGTSGRRRGPEQYF. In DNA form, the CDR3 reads TGTGCCAGCAGCCTGGGGACTAGCGGGAGAAGAAGGGGCCCCGAGCAGTACTTC.

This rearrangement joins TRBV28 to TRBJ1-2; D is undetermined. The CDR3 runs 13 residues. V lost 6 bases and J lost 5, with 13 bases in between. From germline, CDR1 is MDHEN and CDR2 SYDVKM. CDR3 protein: CASSEIPDYGYTF. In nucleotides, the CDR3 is TGTGCCAGCAGCGAGATCCCCGATTATGGCTACACCTTC.

CDR3 nucleotides: TGTGCCAGCAGTTACTCTAGGGGTCCTAATGAAAAACTGTTTTTT. Residues: CASSYSRGPNEKLFF. This sequence joins TRBV6-6 and TRBJ1-4; possible D gene TRBD1, 5 bases. The CDR3 has 15 residues. Germline V lookup: CDR1 MNHNY, CDR2 SVGAGI (reference sequence). The V end lost 0 bases, the J end lost 3 bases, and 8 bases lay between the germline ends.

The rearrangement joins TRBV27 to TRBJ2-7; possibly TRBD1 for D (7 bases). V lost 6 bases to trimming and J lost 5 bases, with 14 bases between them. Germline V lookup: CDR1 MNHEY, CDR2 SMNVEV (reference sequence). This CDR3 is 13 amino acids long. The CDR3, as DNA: TGTGCCAGCAGCCGACAGGGAGGTCACGAGCAGTACTTC. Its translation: CASSRQGGHEQYF.

The CDR3 sequence is CAWRVGTQQYF. CDR3 nucleotide sequence: TGTGCCTGGAGGGTTGGGACACAGCAGTACTTC. This rearrangement joins TRBV30 to TRBJ2-7; D perhaps matches TRBD1 (6 bases). CDR3 length: 11 residues. Germline CDR1 and CDR2: GTSNPN and SVGIG (reference sequence). V lost 3 bases and J 8 bases, leaving 11 bases between the germline ends.